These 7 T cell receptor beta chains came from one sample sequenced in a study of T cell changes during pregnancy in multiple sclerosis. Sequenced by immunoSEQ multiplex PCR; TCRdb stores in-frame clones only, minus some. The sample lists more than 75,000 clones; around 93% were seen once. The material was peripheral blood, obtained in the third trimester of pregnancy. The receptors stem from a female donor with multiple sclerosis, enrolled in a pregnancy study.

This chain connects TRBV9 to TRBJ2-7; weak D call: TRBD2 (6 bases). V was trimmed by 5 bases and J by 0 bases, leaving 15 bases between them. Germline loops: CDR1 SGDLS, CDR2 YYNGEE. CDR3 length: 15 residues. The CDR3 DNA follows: TGTGCCAGCAGTAGGACCGGGACTGACTCCTACGAGCAGTACTTC. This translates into CASSRTGTDSYEQYF.

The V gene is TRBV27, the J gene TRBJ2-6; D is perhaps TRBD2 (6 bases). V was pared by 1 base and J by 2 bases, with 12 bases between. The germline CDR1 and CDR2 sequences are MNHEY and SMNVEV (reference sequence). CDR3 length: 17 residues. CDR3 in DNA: TGTGCCAGCAGTTTATGGGGAGGAGGGGCTGGGGCCAACGTCCTGACTTTC. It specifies CASSLWGGGAGANVLTF.

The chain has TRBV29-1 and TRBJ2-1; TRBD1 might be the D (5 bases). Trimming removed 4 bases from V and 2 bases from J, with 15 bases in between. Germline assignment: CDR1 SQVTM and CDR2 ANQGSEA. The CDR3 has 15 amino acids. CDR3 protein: CSVVWSDTTYNEQFF. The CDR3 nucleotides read TGCAGCGTTGTCTGGTCGGACACGACCTACAATGAGCAGTTCTTC.

The CDR3 nucleotides are TGTGCCAGCAGCCTAGCGGGGGTAGACGCCGGGGAGCTGTTTTTT. This gives the protein CASSLAGVDAGELFF. The rearrangement links TRBV28 to TRBJ2-2, with 10 bases lining up with TRBD2. The germline gives CDR1 MDHEN, CDR2 SYDVKM. The V segment lost 6 bases and the J segment 6 bases; nucleotides outside the gene matches: 7. The CDR3 spans 15 residues. The full variable domain, rest sourced from reference TRBV28 and TRBJ2-2, is DVKVTQSSRYLVKRTGEKVFLECVQDMDHENMFWYRQDPGLGLRLIYFSYDVKMKEKGDIPEGYSVSREKKERFSLILESASTNQTSMYLCASSLAGVDAGELFFGEGSRLTVL.

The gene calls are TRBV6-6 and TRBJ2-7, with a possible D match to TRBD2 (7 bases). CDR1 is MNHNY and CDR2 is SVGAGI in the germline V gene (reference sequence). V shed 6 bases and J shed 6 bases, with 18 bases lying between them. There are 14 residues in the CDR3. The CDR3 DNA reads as TGTGCCAGCAGGAGGAACGGGGGGCTCGGCGAGCAGTACTTC. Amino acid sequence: CASRRNGGLGEQYF.

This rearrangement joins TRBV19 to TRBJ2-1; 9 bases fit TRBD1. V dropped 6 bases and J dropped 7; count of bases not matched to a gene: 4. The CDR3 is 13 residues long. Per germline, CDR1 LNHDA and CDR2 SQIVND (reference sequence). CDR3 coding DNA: TGTGCCAGTAGAACCGGGACAGGGAATGAGCAGTTCTTC. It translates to CASRTGTGNEQFF.

CDR3 DNA: TGTGCCAGCAGTGCCGAGGTGGGAGGATACTACGAGCAGTACTTC. It specifies CASSAEVGGYYEQYF. The V call is TRBV6-5, the J call TRBJ2-7; tentative D call: TRBD2 (6 bases). V was clipped by 5 bases and J by 3 bases, with 17 bases between them. In germline, CDR1 is MNHEY, CDR2 SVGAGI. The CDR3 extends over 15 amino acids.